The next 30 T cell receptor beta chains were all read from a single sample in a study of T cells in Graves' hyperthyroidism and ophthalmopathy. Using RNA transcripts as the source, TCR beta CDR3 regions were amplified. A set of HTBI primers served as the primers for a first-round RT-PCR of the TCR CDR3. TCRdb re-analysed the multiplex PCR reads in MiXCR, keeping a single row per CDR3 protein. There are approximately 300,000 distinct CDR3 sequences in the sample; 15% to 20% occur only once, and roughly 53% lies in the top ten. What was sequenced was blood. The receptors shown here come from an older woman with Graves' ophthalmopathy.

This clonotype was detected many times. The V and J genes are TRBV27 and TRBJ1-2; possibly TRBD1 for D (6 bases). The germline CDR1 and CDR2 sequences are MNHEY and SMNVEV (reference sequence). Trimming took off 5 bases at V and 4 bases at J, with 20 bases between the two ends. The CDR3 has 16 residues. CDR3 in DNA: TGTGCCAGCAGTCCAAGGGCCCAGGGGCAGGGCTATGGCTACACCTTC. This translates into CASSPRAQGQGYGYTF.

The CDR3 here is CASSFGERGEAFF. In nucleotides, the CDR3 is TGCGCCAGCAGCTTTGGGGAAAGGGGTGAAGCTTTCTTT. The chain employs TRBV5-1 and TRBJ1-1, with a possible D match to TRBD1 (5 bases). The germline CDR1 and CDR2 sequences are SGHRS and YFSETQ. V lost 2 bases and J lost 7, with 12 bases in between. The CDR3 extends over 13 amino acids.

This clonotype has at least ten counts. J is TRBJ2-1 and V is TRBV2; either TRBD1 or TRBD2 may fit D (6 bases each). The CDR3 has 20 amino acids. Germline V gives CDR1 SNHLY, CDR2 FYNNEI. Trimming cost V 5 bases and J 6 bases, with 32 bases left between them. CDR3: CASSNGVGVAWGAKGNEQFF. CDR3 nucleotides: TGTGCCAGCAGTAACGGTGTAGGGGTCGCGTGGGGGGCCAAGGGCAATGAGCAGTTCTTC.

The chain links TRBV20-1 to TRBJ2-7; 10 bases are shared with TRBD2. V lost 3 bases, J lost 5 bases, and 10 bases stayed unmatched. Germline values: CDR1 DFQATT, CDR2 SNEGSKA (reference sequence). The CDR3 has 15 amino acids. The CDR3: CSARELAGRGHEQYF. Here the CDR3 DNA reads TGCAGTGCTAGGGAACTAGCGGGAAGAGGCCACGAGCAGTACTTC.

Many counts were recorded for this clonotype. The chain employs TRBV20-1 and TRBJ2-1; D tentatively reads TRBD1 or TRBD2 (6 bases each). Trimming stripped 6 bases from V and 0 bases from J, with 15 bases between. The CDR3 contains 15 residues. From germline, CDR1 is DFQATT and CDR2 SNEGSKA (reference sequence). CDR3 nucleotides: TGCAGTGCCCCCGCCGGAGGGGGCTCCTACAATGAGCAGTTCTTC. Translated: CSAPAGGGSYNEQFF.

The chain joins TRBV7-9 to TRBJ1-1; TRBD1 matches 8 bases. CDR3 length: 15 residues. Germline V gives CDR1 SEHNR, CDR2 FQNEAQ (reference sequence). V shed 5 bases, J shed 4 bases, and the junction held 9 bases outside the gene matches. The CDR3 protein is CASSGQGGSSTEAFF. The CDR3 bases are TGTGCCAGCAGCGGACAGGGAGGGTCAAGCACTGAAGCTTTCTTT. The complete variable domain, with remaining parts taken from reference TRBV7-9 and TRBJ1-1, reads DTGVSQNPRHKITKRGQNVTFRCDPISEHNRLYWYRQTLGQGPEFLTYFQNEAQLEKSRLLSDRFSAERPKGSFSTLEIQRTEQGDSAMYLCASSGQGGSSTEAFFGQGTRLTVV.

This clonotype came up many times. The rearrangement links TRBV5-1 to TRBJ2-5; weak D call: TRBD1 (5 bases). Germline values: CDR1 SGHRS, CDR2 YFSETQ. This CDR3 is 15 amino acids long. Trimming shortened V by 4 bases and J by 2 bases, and 15 bases separated the two germline ends. For the CDR3, the DNA is TGCGCCAGCAGCCCCCCTGGGGCAGAACAAGAGACCCAGTACTTC. The encoded protein is CASSPPGAEQETQYF. Drawing the rest from reference TRBV5-1 and TRBJ2-5, the complete variable domain is KAGVTQTPRYLIKTRGQQVTLSCSPISGHRSVSWYQQTPGQGLQFLFEYFSETQRNKGNFPGRFSGRQFSNSRSEMNVSTLELGDSALYLCASSPPGAEQETQYFGPGTRLLVL.

V and J are TRBV20-1 and TRBJ1-2, with 10 bases aligning to TRBD1. V shed 3 bases and J 6 bases; nucleotides not matched to a gene: 4. This CDR3 comprises 13 residues. Germline V gene lookup returns CDR1 DFQATT and CDR2 SNEGSKA (reference sequence). This CDR3 is CSASPGTGDGYTF. Here the CDR3 DNA reads TGCAGTGCTAGTCCCGGGACAGGGGATGGCTACACCTTC.

In its sample, this clonotype was seen many times. The V and J genes are TRBV12-3 or TRBV12-4 and TRBJ2-7; weak D call: TRBD1 (6 bases). Trimming took 4 bases from V and 4 from J, leaving 14 bases between them. The CDR3 has 14 residues. The CDR3 nucleotides read TGTGCCAGCAGTTCTGAGAGGGGGAAATACGAGCAGTACTTC. Translating it yields CASSSERGKYEQYF.

The chain has TRBV20-1 and TRBJ1-1; 8 bases agree with TRBD1. Trimming at V came to 6 bases and at J to 0 bases, leaving 9 bases not matched to a gene. This CDR3 comprises 15 residues. Germline V gene lookup returns CDR1 DFQATT and CDR2 SNEGSKA (reference sequence). CDR3 in amino acids: CSAPGQAWVNTEAFF. CDR3 sequence (DNA): TGCAGTGCCCCGGGACAGGCGTGGGTGAACACTGAAGCTTTCTTT.

There are a few counts of this clonotype. The chain joins TRBV15 to TRBJ2-2; unclear D gene. This CDR3 is built from 14 residues. V was clipped by 1 base and J by 6 bases, with 9 bases between them. Germline CDR1 reads LNHNV; CDR2 reads YYDKDF (reference sequence). This CDR3 reads CATSRVVVSGELFF. CDR3 bases: TGTGCCACCAGCAGAGTGGTAGTATCCGGGGAGCTGTTTTTT. The whole variable domain, filled in from reference TRBV15 and TRBJ2-2, reads DAMVIQNPRYQVTQFGKPVTLSCSQTLNHNVMYWYQQKSSQAPKLLFHYYDKDFNNEADTPDNFQSRRPNTSFCFLDIRSPGLGDTAMYLCATSRVVVSGELFFGEGSRLTVL.

This clonotype was seen ten or more times. The chain couples TRBV11-2 to TRBJ1-2; D possibly corresponds to TRBD1 (5 bases). V was clipped by 2 bases and J by 4 bases, with 17 bases between them. The CDR3 contains 16 residues. From germline, CDR1 is SGHAT and CDR2 FQNNGV. The CDR3, as DNA: TGTGCCAGCAGCTTAACCCTGAGCGGGCAGGGCTATGGCTACACCTTC. As protein: CASSLTLSGQGYGYTF. Variable domain in full (rest from reference TRBV11-2 and TRBJ1-2): EAGVAQSPRYKIIEKRQSVAFWCNPISGHATLYWYQQILGQGPKLLIQFQNNGVVDDSQLPKDRFSAERLKGVDSTLKIQPAKLEDSAVYLCASSLTLSGQGYGYTFGSGTRLTVV.

Many counts were recorded for this clonotype. The gene calls are TRBV10-3 and TRBJ1-2; no firm D call. The germline gives CDR1 ENHRY, CDR2 SYGVKD. Trimming pared 0 bases from V and 8 bases from J, leaving 7 bases between. The CDR3 consists of 12 residues. For the CDR3, the DNA is TGTGCCATCAGTGAGTCCCACGCCGGCTACACCTTC. Protein sequence: CAISESHAGYTF.

The table lists this clonotype with many counts. The chain joins TRBV2 to TRBJ2-1; D is ambiguous. Trimming removed 3 bases from V and 0 bases from J, with 9 bases in between. Germline CDR1 SNHLY, CDR2 FYNNEI. The CDR3 is made up of 15 amino acids. The CDR3 nucleotides are TGTGCCAGCAGTGAGGTTGCGAGCTCCTACAATGAGCAGTTCTTC. Its protein product is CASSEVASSYNEQFF. The full variable domain, its missing parts supplied by reference TRBV2 and TRBJ2-1, is EPEVTQTPSHQVTQMGQEVILRCVPISNHLYFYWYRQILGQKVEFLVSFYNNEISEKSEIFDDQFSVERPDGSNFTLKIRSTKLEDSAMYFCASSEVASSYNEQFFGPGTRLTVL.

This clonotype occurred many times. The rearrangement uses TRBV9 and TRBJ1-4, with a tentative D call TRBD1 (5 bases). The CDR3 covers 14 residues. V was cut by 0 bases and J by 5 bases, with 8 bases left in between. CDR1 and CDR2 (germline): SGDLS, YYNGEE. The CDR3 sequence: CASSVGQPNEKLFF. The DNA of the CDR3 is TGTGCCAGCAGCGTAGGACAGCCGAATGAAAAACTGTTTTTT.

This clonotype appeared once. This could be a read error, since a much larger clone is one nucleotide away. This sequence joins TRBV4-3 and TRBJ2-1; D tentatively reads TRBD1 or TRBD2 (6 bases each). This CDR3 contains 14 residues. CDR1 LGHNA and CDR2 YSLEER come from the germline V gene. CDR3 DNA: TGCGCCAACAGCCCCCCGGGGGCCGACGGTGAGCAGTTCTTC. The encoded protein is CANSPPGADGEQFF.

The sample holds a few counts of this clonotype. This rearrangement joins TRBV20-1 to TRBJ1-2, with D unclear. CDR1 is DFQATT and CDR2 is SNEGSKA in the germline V gene (reference sequence). The CDR3 length is 13 residues. Trimming took 5 bases from V and 8 from J, leaving 18 bases between them. CDR3 residues: CSARTGSSVGYTF. DNA of the CDR3: TGCAGTGCTCGGACGGGCTCTTCGGTGGGCTACACCTTC.

This clonotype was counted ten times or more. This rearrangement joins TRBV11-1 to TRBJ2-7; 7 nucleotides match TRBD1. CDR3 length: 14 residues. Germline assignment: CDR1 SGHAT and CDR2 FQDESV (reference sequence). The V and J ends lost 5 bases and 1 base, in that order; junction bases with no gene match: 5. This chain's CDR3 is CASSLRQGSYEQYF. DNA of the CDR3: TGTGCCAGCAGCCTCCGACAGGGATCCTACGAGCAGTACTTC.

This clonotype showed up just once. V is TRBV20-1 and J is TRBJ1-2, with 8 nucleotides matching TRBD1. The V gene's germline CDR1 is DFQATT and CDR2 SNEGSKA (reference sequence). Trimming at V came to 6 bases and at J to 8 bases, leaving 8 bases not matched to a gene. This CDR3 contains 12 residues. DNA of the CDR3: TGCAGTGCACAGACAGGGGTGTACGGCTACACCTTC. Protein sequence: CSAQTGVYGYTF.

This clonotype was seen repeatedly, ten times or more. This chain links TRBV3-1 with TRBJ1-2, with 7 nucleotides matching TRBD1. The CDR3 spans 15 residues. The germline V gene has CDR1 LGHDT and CDR2 YNNKEL (reference sequence). V lost 8 bases, J lost 2 bases, and 11 bases stayed unmatched. CDR3 protein: CASRNDRDSNYGYTF. Here the CDR3 DNA reads TGTGCCAGCCGCAACGATCGGGACAGCAACTATGGCTACACCTTC.

This clonotype has at least ten counts. The chain combines TRBV29-1 with TRBJ2-1, with a tentative D call TRBD1 (5 bases). The CDR3 covers 15 residues. Looked up from germline, CDR1 is SQVTM and CDR2 is ANQGSEA. Trimming took off 8 bases at V and 1 base at J, with 18 bases between the two ends. The CDR3 coding sequence is TGCAGCATACGCGAAGGGGTTCGTTCCTACAATGAGCAGTTCTTC. Translation: CSIREGVRSYNEQFF.

V and J are TRBV4-1 and TRBJ2-6, with 7 bases aligning to TRBD1. Germline lookup yields CDR1 MGHRA and CDR2 YSYEKL. The V gene end was trimmed by 3 bases and the J gene end by 2 bases; junction bases not matched to a gene: 4. The CDR3 runs 16 residues. CDR3 amino acids: CASSHSTGPGANVLTF. As DNA, the CDR3 is TGCGCCAGCAGCCACTCGACAGGGCCTGGGGCCAACGTCCTGACTTTC.

The chain combines TRBV9 with TRBJ2-1, with D uncertain. Germline CDR1 and CDR2: SGDLS and YYNGEE. Trimming stripped 3 bases from V and 1 base from J, with 8 bases between. This CDR3 spans 14 amino acids. The CDR3 DNA follows: TGTGCCAGCAGCGCAGAAGGGTCCTACAATGAGCAGTTCTTC. It translates to CASSAEGSYNEQFF.

There are many counts of this clonotype. The J gene is TRBJ2-1, the V gene TRBV20-1, with a weak D call TRBD2 (7 bases). The CDR3 has 13 residues. V dropped 6 bases and J dropped 6 bases, with 15 bases sitting between them. Germline V CDR1 and CDR2: DFQATT, SNEGSKA (reference sequence). The CDR3 coding sequence is TGCAGTGCAGGGGGGGGGGACTTCAATGAGCAGTTCTTC. This encodes CSAGGGDFNEQFF.

Remarks on this clonotype: A much larger clone is a single base away; this may be a read error. CDR3 residues: CASSFAGDRDDQPQHF. The CDR3 nucleotides are TGTGCCAGCAGTTTCGCAGGGGACAGGGATGATCAGCCCCAGCATTTT. The V gene is TRBV6-5, the J gene TRBJ1-5; TRBD1 matches at 9 bases. CDR3 length equals 16 residues. Germline V gives CDR1 MNHEY, CDR2 SVGAGI. The V and J ends lost 4 bases and 5 bases, in that order; junction bases with no gene match: 9.

This clonotype was counted at least ten times. The V gene is TRBV2, the J gene TRBJ2-5; no clear D. V shed 5 bases and J shed 3 bases, with 4 bases lying between them. Germline V gene sequence: CDR1 SNHLY, CDR2 FYNNEI. The CDR3 has 11 amino acids. The CDR3 protein is CASSPKETQYF. The CDR3 DNA is TGTGCCAGCAGTCCGAAAGAGACCCAGTACTTC.

In its sample, this clonotype was seen many times. The chain is built from TRBV7-8 and TRBJ2-7, with D possibly matching TRBD1 (6 bases). Germline CDR1 and CDR2: SGHVS and FQNEAQ. This CDR3 region has 13 residues. With 5 bases removed from V and 1 base from J, the gap between germline ends came to 9 bases. CDR3 sequence reads: CASSEGQSYEQYF. In nucleotides, the CDR3 is TGTGCCAGCAGCGAAGGACAGTCCTACGAGCAGTACTTC. The full variable domain, its missing parts supplied by reference TRBV7-8 and TRBJ2-7, is GAGVSQSPRYKVAKRGQDVALRCDPISGHVSLFWYQQALGQGPEFLTYFQNEAQLDKSGLPSDRFFAERPEGSVSTLKIQRTQQEDSAVYLCASSEGQSYEQYFGPGTRLTVT.

This clonotype was detected many times. The V gene is TRBV7-2, the J gene TRBJ1-4; D remains unclear. From germline, CDR1 is SGHTA and CDR2 FQGNSA. CDR3 length: 13 amino acids. Between the trimmed V and J ends, which lost 2 bases and 7 bases, there was a span of 8 bases. The CDR3 sequence: CASSLFSSEKLFF. CDR3 coding DNA: TGTGCCAGCAGCTTATTTTCATCTGAAAAACTGTTTTTT.

The chain employs TRBV4-3 and TRBJ2-2; 8 positions agree with TRBD2. With V trimmed by 0 bases and J by 5 bases, 5 bases remained unmatched. The CDR3 has 16 amino acids. The germline V gene encodes CDR1 LGHNA and CDR2 YSLEER. The CDR3, as DNA: TGCGCCAGCAGCCAAGACCCAGCGGGAGTAACCGGGGAGCTGTTTTTT. It encodes CASSQDPAGVTGELFF.

Comment on this clonotype: A much larger clone differs from this one at a single base, so this may be a read error. The chain joins TRBV2 to TRBJ1-5; D perhaps matches TRBD2 (5 bases). The better agreement between TRBJ2-3 and the DNA end casts doubt on the J call. Germline CDR1 is SNHLY and CDR2 is FYNNEI. The CDR3 sequence is 11 residues long. This chain's CDR3 is CASRLERPQYF. The CDR3 nucleotides are TGTGCCAGCAGATTGGAGCGGCCCCAGTATTTT.